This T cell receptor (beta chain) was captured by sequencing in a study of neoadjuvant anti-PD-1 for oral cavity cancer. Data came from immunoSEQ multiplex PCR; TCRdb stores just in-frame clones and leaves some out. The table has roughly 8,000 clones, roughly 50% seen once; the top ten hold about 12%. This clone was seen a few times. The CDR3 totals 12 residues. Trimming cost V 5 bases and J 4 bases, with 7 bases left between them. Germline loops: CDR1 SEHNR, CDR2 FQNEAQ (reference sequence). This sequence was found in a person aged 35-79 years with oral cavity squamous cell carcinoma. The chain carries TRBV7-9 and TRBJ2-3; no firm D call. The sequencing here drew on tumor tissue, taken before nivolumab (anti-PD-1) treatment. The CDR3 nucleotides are TGTGCCAGCAGCGAACTTCCAGATACGCAGTATTTT. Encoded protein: CASSELPDTQYF.